Below are 18 T cell receptor beta chains sequenced from a single sample in a study of Graves' ophthalmopathy and Graves' hyperthyroidism. Amplifying from RNA transcripts, the study obtained TCR beta CDR3 regions. Second-round multiplex PCR followed a first-round RT-PCR using HTBI primers. TCRdb re-called the multiplex PCR reads through MiXCR, storing one row per CDR3 protein. In the table there are 650,000 to 800,000 distinct CDR3 sequences, roughly 39% of which are singletons. The sequenced sample was peripheral blood. These receptors all stem from an adult man with Graves' ophthalmopathy.

Comments on this clonotype: At one end the junction does not follow the germline gene, possibly because of a read error. The gene calls are TRBV11-1 and TRBJ1-2; D may be TRBD1 (6 bases). The germline V gene has CDR1 SGHAT and CDR2 FQDESV (reference sequence). The CDR3 totals 13 residues. This CDR3 reads CAGSWGASDGYTF. The CDR3 DNA reads as TGTGCCGGCAGCTGGGGGGCGTCGGATGGCTACACCTTC. The entire variable domain, with the rest obtained from reference TRBV11-1 and TRBJ1-2, is as follows: EAEVAQSPRYKITEKSQAVAFWCDPISGHATLYWYRQILGQGPELLVQFQDESVVDDSQLPKDRFSAERLKGVDSTLKIQPAELGDSAMYLCAGSWGASDGYTFGSGTRLTVV.

The V gene is TRBV20-1, the J gene TRBJ2-3; D remains unclear. V gave up 2 bases and J gave up 4 bases, with 7 bases separating them. Looked up from germline, CDR1 is DFQATT and CDR2 is SNEGSKA (reference sequence). This CDR3 region has 12 residues. CDR3 residues: CSARPTSDTQYF. CDR3 coding DNA: TGCAGTGCTAGACCCACGTCAGATACGCAGTATTTT.

This clonotype was seen ten or more times. The rearrangement links TRBV2 to TRBJ1-2; no clear D gene. V lost 4 bases and J lost 2, with 14 bases in between. The CDR3 is 15 amino acids. CDR1 SNHLY and CDR2 FYNNEI come from the germline V gene. The CDR3 sequence is CASSVRQSSNYGYTF. The CDR3 bases are TGTGCCAGCAGTGTCCGTCAGTCCTCCAACTATGGCTACACCTTC.

Many counts were recorded for this clonotype. The chain recombines TRBV7-9 with TRBJ2-7, with D perhaps matching TRBD1 or TRBD2 (5 bases each). CDR1 SEHNR and CDR2 FQNEAQ come from the germline V gene (reference sequence). The length of the CDR3 is 14 residues. The ends were cut back, 2 bases at V and 6 bases at J, with 14 bases in the middle. The CDR3, as DNA: TGTGCCAGCAGCTTATGGGCTGACGGGGCCGAGCAGTACTTC. As protein: CASSLWADGAEQYF.

This clonotype was recorded at least ten times. The V call is TRBV7-9, the J call TRBJ2-5; D is uncertain. Trimming left V 1 base short and J 2 bases short, with 11 bases between. Germline CDR1 and CDR2: SEHNR and FQNEAQ (reference sequence). CDR3 length equals 15 residues. The CDR3: CASSLGGTVQETQYF. The DNA of the CDR3 is TGTGCCAGCAGCTTAGGTGGTACAGTTCAAGAGACCCAGTACTTC.

In this sample, this clonotype turned up a few times. The chain joins TRBV20-1 to TRBJ2-7; D possibly corresponds to TRBD2 (6 bases). Germline V gene sequence: CDR1 DFQATT, CDR2 SNEGSKA (reference sequence). This CDR3 has 14 amino acids. The ends were cut back, 4 bases at V and 5 bases at J, with 18 bases in the middle. Here the CDR3 reads CSANQALSGDEQYF. The CDR3 DNA reads as TGCAGTGCTAACCAAGCTCTCTCGGGGGACGAGCAGTACTTC.

The genes are TRBV11-2 and TRBJ2-7, with a tentative D call TRBD1 (6 bases). V was pared by 1 base and J by 0 bases, with 16 bases between. Looked up from germline, CDR1 is SGHAT and CDR2 is FQNNGV. The CDR3 spans 17 residues. CDR3 sequence (DNA): TGTGCCAGCAGCTTAGGGCGACAGGCCCAGAGCTCCTACGAGCAGTACTTC. The encoded protein is CASSLGRQAQSSYEQYF.

The rearrangement links TRBV7-9 to TRBJ2-2; tentatively, D is TRBD1 (5 bases). CDR1 and CDR2 from the germline V gene are SEHNR and FQNEAQ (reference sequence). The CDR3 sequence is 14 residues long. V lost 6 bases to trimming and J lost 1 base, with 9 bases between them. As DNA, the CDR3 is TGTGCCAGCAGAATAGGACAGAACACCGGGGAGCTGTTTTTT. Encoded protein: CASRIGQNTGELFF. Combining the CDR3 with reference TRBV7-9 and TRBJ2-2 gives the whole variable domain DTGVSQNPRHKITKRGQNVTFRCDPISEHNRLYWYRQTLGQGPEFLTYFQNEAQLEKSRLLSDRFSAERPKGSFSTLEIQRTEQGDSAMYLCASRIGQNTGELFFGEGSRLTVL.

The chain recombines TRBV7-9 with TRBJ1-1; weak D call: TRBD1 (6 bases). V lost 2 bases and J lost 1, with 11 bases in between. Germline V CDR1 and CDR2: SEHNR, FQNEAQ (reference sequence). This CDR3 is built from 15 residues. The CDR3 DNA follows: TGTGCCAGCAGCTTACCCGACAGGAAGAACACTGAAGCTTTCTTT. Its protein is CASSLPDRKNTEAFF. Complete variable domain (other parts from reference TRBV7-9 and TRBJ1-1): DTGVSQNPRHKITKRGQNVTFRCDPISEHNRLYWYRQTLGQGPEFLTYFQNEAQLEKSRLLSDRFSAERPKGSFSTLEIQRTEQGDSAMYLCASSLPDRKNTEAFFGQGTRLTVV.

The V call is TRBV20-1, the J call TRBJ2-7; D call uncertain. Germline values: CDR1 DFQATT, CDR2 SNEGSKA (reference sequence). The CDR3 extends over 11 amino acids. This chain's CDR3 is CGVGNRYEQYF. CDR3 nucleotides: TGCGGTGTCGGCAACCGGTACGAGCAGTACTTC.

The V gene is TRBV25-1, the J gene TRBJ2-3, with D perhaps given as TRBD1 or TRBD2 (6 bases each). The CDR3 loop spans 17 amino acids. The V gene lost 10 bases and the J gene lost 2 bases, with 25 bases spanning the gap. Germline CDR1 MGHDK, CDR2 SYGVNS. CDR3 DNA sequence: TGTGCCAACTACGACCATTCGATAAGGGGGGACACAGATACGCAGTATTTT. Translated: CANYDHSIRGDTDTQYF.

At least ten counts were recorded for this clonotype. J is TRBJ2-5 and V is TRBV2; tentatively, D is TRBD2 (6 bases). This CDR3 comprises 12 residues. Germline loops: CDR1 SNHLY, CDR2 FYNNEI. The germline V and J ends were trimmed by 8 bases and 3 bases, with 10 bases remaining between them. This CDR3 is CASAWGEETQYF. CDR3 nucleotides: TGTGCCAGCGCGTGGGGGGAAGAGACCCAGTACTTC.

This clonotype appeared many times. DNA of the CDR3: TGTGCCAGCAGAAAGGGAGGGGGAGTAGGCTATGGCTACACCTTC. Its translation: CASRKGGGVGYGYTF. The rearrangement joins TRBV7-9 to TRBJ1-2; a weak D match, TRBD1 (6 bases). The V gene's germline CDR1 is SEHNR and CDR2 FQNEAQ (reference sequence). V lost 6 bases and J lost 4, with 18 bases in between. The CDR3 runs 15 residues.

The CDR3 here is CASSAGRRQPQYF. CDR3 coding DNA: TGTGCCAGCAGCGCGGGCCGACGGCAGCCCCAGTACTTC. The chain recombines TRBV7-9 with TRBJ2-5, with D possibly TRBD2 on 5 matching bases. The CDR3 covers 13 residues. Per the germline V gene, CDR1 is SEHNR and CDR2 is FQNEAQ (reference sequence). The V end was cut by 5 bases, the J end by 9 bases, with 16 bases between.

Note on this clonotype: Just one base apart from a much larger clone, this may be a read error. The chain links TRBV19 to TRBJ1-2, with D tentatively TRBD1 (6 bases). Looked up from germline, CDR1 is LNHDA and CDR2 is SQIVND (reference sequence). The CDR3 has 13 amino acids. CDR3 nucleotide sequence: TGTGCCAGTTTGAGCGGACAGAACTATGGCCACACCTTC. As protein: CASLSGQNYGHTF.

This rearrangement joins TRBV29-1 to TRBJ1-2; 7 bases are shared with TRBD1. Looked up from germline, CDR1 is SQVTM and CDR2 is ANQGSEA. The CDR3 has 12 residues. The CDR3 protein is CRGGQTNYGYTF. CDR3 nucleotide sequence: TGCAGAGGGGGACAGACGAACTATGGCTACACCTTC.

As to this clonotype: A read error may produce the germline difference seen at one junction end. The chain is built from TRBV10-3 and TRBJ2-3; 8 positions agree with TRBD1. Germline V gives CDR1 ENHRY, CDR2 SYGVKD. CDR3 length: 16 residues. The CDR3 nucleotides read TGTGCCAGCAGTGAAGGGTGGACAGGGACCACAGATACGCAGTATTTT. This sequence encodes CASSEGWTGTTDTQYF.

Ten or more counts support this clonotype. This chain joins TRBV12-3 or TRBV12-4 and TRBJ1-6; TRBD1 might be the D (6 bases). CDR3 length: 15 amino acids. V was trimmed by 6 bases and J by 7 bases, leaving 16 bases between them. The DNA of the CDR3 is TGTGCCAGCAGGGAGCAGGGGCCCATAAATTCACCCCTCCACTTT. It translates to CASREQGPINSPLHF.